This entry concerns a single T cell receptor (beta chain). Methods used by the authors: Researchers report that nucleated cell counts were estimated from reference gene primer amplification. The method was immunoSEQ multiplex PCR; TCRdb's version includes in-frame clones alone and lacks a portion of them. The V and J calls and clone size were taken over from that table, and D and trimming were inferred from the DNA. The table lists 110,000 to 150,000 clones, roughly three quarters of them singletons, with about 9% in the top ten. The record originates from a study of blood T cell repertoires in COVID-19. Across the study: Samples taken during acute and convalescent COVID-19 were collected in the United States, Italy and Spain. Sources were T cells, B-cell-depleted T cells, or PBMCs; the material itself was cDNA or gDNA.

V dropped 7 bases and J dropped 5; count of bases not matched to a gene: 14. Germline V lookup: CDR1 MNHNY, CDR2 SVGAGI (reference sequence). CDR3 length: 16 residues. Sample: peripheral blood. The source is a man aged 50 to 59 with active or convalescent COVID-19. This rearrangement joins TRBV6-6 to TRBJ1-1; 9 bases agree with TRBD1. The CDR3 coding sequence is TGTGCCAGCACCCTTACGGGACAGGGAATGGGGACTGAAGCTTTCTTT. Residues: CASTLTGQGMGTEAFF.